The clone carrying this TCR beta chain was counted once. Its antigen is still unknown. Sequencing was performed with immunoSEQ multiplex PCR; in TCRdb, only in-frame clones are kept and a portion is missing. The data hold around 180,000 clones, with 90% to 95% observed a single time. The data are from a study of T cell responses to AZD1222 COVID-19 vaccine. Overall study findings and caveats: Dominant at 160-218 and 743-854, vaccine-associated CD4 TCRs also spanned spike.

The CDR3 has 18 residues. Per the germline V gene, CDR1 is LNHDA and CDR2 is SQIVND (reference sequence). V trimming: 3 bases; J trimming: 1 base; junction bases outside the gene matches: 10. The V and J genes are TRBV19 and TRBJ2-5; 11 bases agree with TRBD2. Material: peripheral blood, obtained 28 days after the second AZD1222 dose. This receptor was taken from an adult who received the AZD1222 COVID-19 vaccine. The CDR3 loop is CASSIRGGLAGGQETQYF. CDR3 in DNA: TGTGCCAGTAGTATTAGGGGAGGGCTAGCGGGGGGCCAAGAGACCCAGTACTTC.